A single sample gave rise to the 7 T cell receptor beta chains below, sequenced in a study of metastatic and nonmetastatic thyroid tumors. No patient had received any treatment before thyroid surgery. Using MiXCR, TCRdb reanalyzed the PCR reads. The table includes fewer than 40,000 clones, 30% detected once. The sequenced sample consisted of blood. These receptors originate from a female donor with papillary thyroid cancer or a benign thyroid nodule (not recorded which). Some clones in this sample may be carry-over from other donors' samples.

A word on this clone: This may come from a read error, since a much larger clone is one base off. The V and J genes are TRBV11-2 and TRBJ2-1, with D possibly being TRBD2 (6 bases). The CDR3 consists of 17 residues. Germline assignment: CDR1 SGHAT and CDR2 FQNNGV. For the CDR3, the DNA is TGTGCCAGCAGCTTAGTCGGGACTCAAAGCTCCTACAATGAGCAGTCCTTC. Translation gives CASSLVGTQSSYNEQSF. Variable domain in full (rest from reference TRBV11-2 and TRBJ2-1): EAGVAQSPRYKIIEKRQSVAFWCNPISGHATLYWYQQILGQGPKLLIQFQNNGVVDDSQLPKDRFSAERLKGVDSTLKIQPAKLEDSAVYLCASSLVGTQSSYNEQSFGPGTRLTVL.

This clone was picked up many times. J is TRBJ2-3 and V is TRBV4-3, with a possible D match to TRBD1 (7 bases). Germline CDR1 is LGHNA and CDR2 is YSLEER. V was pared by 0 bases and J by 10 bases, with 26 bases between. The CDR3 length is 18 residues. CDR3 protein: CASSQDLSGDIGGRAQYF. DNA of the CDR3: TGCGCCAGCAGCCAAGATCTTTCGGGGGACATAGGGGGCAGGGCGCAGTATTTT.

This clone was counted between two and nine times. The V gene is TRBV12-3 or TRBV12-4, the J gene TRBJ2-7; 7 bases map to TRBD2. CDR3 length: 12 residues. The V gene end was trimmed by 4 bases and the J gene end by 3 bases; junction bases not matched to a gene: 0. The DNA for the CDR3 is TGTGCCAGCAGTTCTAGCGGCTACGAGCAGTACTTC. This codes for CASSSSGYEQYF.

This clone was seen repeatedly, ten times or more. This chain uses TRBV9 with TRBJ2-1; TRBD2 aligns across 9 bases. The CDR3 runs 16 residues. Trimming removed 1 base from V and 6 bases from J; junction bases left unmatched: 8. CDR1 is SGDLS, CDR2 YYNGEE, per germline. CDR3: CASSVIPSGISNEQFF. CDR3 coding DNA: TGTGCCAGCAGCGTAATCCCTAGCGGGATATCCAATGAGCAGTTCTTC.

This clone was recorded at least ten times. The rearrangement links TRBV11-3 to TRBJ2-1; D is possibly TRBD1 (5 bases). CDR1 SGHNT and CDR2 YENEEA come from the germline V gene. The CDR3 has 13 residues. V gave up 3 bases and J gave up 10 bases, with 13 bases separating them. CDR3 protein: CASSFARDGEQFF. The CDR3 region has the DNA TGTGCCAGCAGCTTCGCCAGGGATGGGGAGCAGTTCTTC.

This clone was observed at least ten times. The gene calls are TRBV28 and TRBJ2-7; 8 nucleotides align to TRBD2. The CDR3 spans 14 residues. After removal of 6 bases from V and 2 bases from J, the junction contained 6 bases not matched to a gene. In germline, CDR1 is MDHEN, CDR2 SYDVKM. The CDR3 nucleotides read TGTGCCAGCAGGGCGGGAGGCCCTACCTACGAGCAGTACTTC. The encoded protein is CASRAGGPTYEQYF.

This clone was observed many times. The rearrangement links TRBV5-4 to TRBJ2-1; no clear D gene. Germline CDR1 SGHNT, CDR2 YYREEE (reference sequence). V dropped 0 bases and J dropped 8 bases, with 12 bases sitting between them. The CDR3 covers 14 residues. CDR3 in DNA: TGTGCCAGCAGCTTGGAACCCGGGTCAGATGAGCAGTTCTTC. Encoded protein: CASSLEPGSDEQFF.